This T cell receptor (beta chain) originates from a study of T cell repertoires in cytomegalovirus infection. The wider study: Through public TCR beta signatures, both CMV infection and matching HLA type were indicated.

Regarding the study as a whole: The cumulative frequency of public TCR beta families distinguished individuals who carried CMV together with the relevant HLA. HLA-C-restricted, CMV-specific TCR beta clonotypes were dominant ex vivo.

This clonotype has more than one count but fewer than ten. Its antigen remains unidentified. TCRdb reanalysed the reads using MiXCR and keeps one entry per CDR3 protein. This repertoire shows some 300,000 distinct CDR3 sequences, around a sixth found once; its top ten account for about 11%. Losses at the gene ends were 2 bases for V and 0 bases for J; bases not matched to a gene: 12. Germline CDR1 reads LNHNV; CDR2 reads YYDKDF (reference sequence). This CDR3 region has 18 residues. This TCR was sampled from a human donor in good health (CMV status not recorded). Some clones in this sample may be carry-over from other donors' samples. Sequencing input: PBMCs. The chain employs TRBV15 and TRBJ1-2; 7 nucleotides match TRBD1. The CDR3 spells CATSRSFGDRAANYGYTF. The CDR3 coding sequence is TGTGCCACCAGCAGATCCTTTGGAGACAGGGCGGCTAACTATGGCTACACCTTC.